The clone carrying this T cell receptor (gamma chain) was observed a single time. No antigen is known for it. This sample is drawn from a study of Vδ1+ human thymocytes. General observations from the study: Donors shared many TRG clonotypes but few TRD clonotypes. Thymic delta-chain repertoires held 20% to 25% Vdelta2 sequences and few Vdelta3, despite high sort purity. Thymic TRG and TRD repertoires appeared highly polyclonal, with Gaussian CDR3 length distributions.

The CDR3 contains 12 residues. Per the germline V gene, CDR1 is VTNTFY and CDR2 is YDVSTARD (reference sequence). After removal of 0 bases from V and 12 bases from J, the junction contained 8 bases not matched to a gene. The template was reverse-transcribed extracted RNA. CDR3 amplicons came from multiplex PCR with pooled V-gene forward and constant-region reverse primers. TCRdb redid clone calling on the multiplex PCR reads using CATT. Of some 6,100 gamma-chain clones in the sample, 42% were seen once. V is TRGV3 and J is TRGJ1 or TRGJ2. TCRdb gives no J gene; it was assigned here by matching the DNA to germline. Sequencing was performed on Vdelta1+ gamma-delta thymocytes from the thymus. Documented subset: FACS-sorted CD3+ TCRalphabeta- TCRVdelta1+ TCRVdelta2- thymocytes. This sequence was found in a boy under two years old who had congenital heart surgery. This CDR3 reads CATWDRRVGKLF. Here the CDR3 DNA reads TGTGCCACCTGGGACAGGCGGGTGGGGAAACTCTTT.